What follows is one T cell receptor beta chain and its context. The data were taken from a study of blood T cell repertoires in COVID-19. Methods used by the authors: From reference gene primer amplification, estimates of nucleated cell counts were derived. Repertoires were generated with immunoSEQ multiplex PCR, while TCRdb's copy carries only in-frame clones and drops some. The DNA was the basis for D and trimming; V, J and clone size are from that table. Counted here are 200,000 to 250,000 clones, roughly 83% occurring once; the ten biggest clones make up roughly 7%. CDR1 is SGHDT, CDR2 YYEEEE, per germline. V lost 1 base to trimming and J lost 4 bases, with 7 bases between them. This CDR3 is built from 13 residues.

What was sequenced was peripheral blood. The chain is built from TRBV5-6 and TRBJ2-3; D gene unclear. The TCR was taken from a woman aged 50 to 65 with acute or convalescent COVID-19. Here the CDR3 reads CASSLTVADTQYF. CDR3 in DNA: TGTGCCAGCAGCTTGACGGTGGCAGATACGCAGTATTTT.